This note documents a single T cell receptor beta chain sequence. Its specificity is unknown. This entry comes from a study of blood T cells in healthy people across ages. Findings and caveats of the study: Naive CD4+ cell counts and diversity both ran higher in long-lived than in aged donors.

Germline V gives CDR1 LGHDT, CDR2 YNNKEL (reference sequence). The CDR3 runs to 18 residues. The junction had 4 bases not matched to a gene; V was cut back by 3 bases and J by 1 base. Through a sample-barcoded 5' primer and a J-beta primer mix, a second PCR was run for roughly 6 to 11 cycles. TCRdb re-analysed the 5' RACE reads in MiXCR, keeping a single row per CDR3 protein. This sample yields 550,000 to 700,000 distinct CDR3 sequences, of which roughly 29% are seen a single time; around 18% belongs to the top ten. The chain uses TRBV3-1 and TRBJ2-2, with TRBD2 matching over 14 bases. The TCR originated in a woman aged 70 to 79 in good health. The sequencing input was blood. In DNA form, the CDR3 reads TGTGCCAGCAGCCAGTTGGGACTAGCGGGGGTGAACACCGGGGAGCTGTTTTTT. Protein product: CASSQLGLAGVNTGELFF.